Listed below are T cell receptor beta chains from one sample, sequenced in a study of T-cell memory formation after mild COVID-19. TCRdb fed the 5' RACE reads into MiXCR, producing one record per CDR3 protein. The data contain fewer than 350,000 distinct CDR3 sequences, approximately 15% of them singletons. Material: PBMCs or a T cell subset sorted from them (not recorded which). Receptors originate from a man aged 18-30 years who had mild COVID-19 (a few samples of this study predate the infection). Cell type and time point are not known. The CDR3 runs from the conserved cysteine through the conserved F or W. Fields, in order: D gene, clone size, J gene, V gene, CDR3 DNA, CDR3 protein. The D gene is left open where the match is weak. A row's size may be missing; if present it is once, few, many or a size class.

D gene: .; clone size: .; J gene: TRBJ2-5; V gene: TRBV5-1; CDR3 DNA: TGCGCCAGCAGCTTGGAGGTGGTCCAAGAGACCCAGTACTTC; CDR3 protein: CASSLEVVQETQYF
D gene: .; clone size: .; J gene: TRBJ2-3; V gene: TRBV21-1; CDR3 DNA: TGTGCCAGCAGCACGATAGGGCGACTAGCGGGGGTATGCGATACGCAGTATTTT; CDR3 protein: CASSTIGRLAGVCDTQYF
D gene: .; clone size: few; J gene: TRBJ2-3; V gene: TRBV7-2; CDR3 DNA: TGTGCCAGCAGCGCGCGGATCCAGAAAGATACGCAGTATTTT; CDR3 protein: CASSARIQKDTQYF
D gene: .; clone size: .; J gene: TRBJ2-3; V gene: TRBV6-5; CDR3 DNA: TGTGCCAGCAGTAAAAGGGGGACTAGCACAGATACGCAGTATTTT; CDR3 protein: CASSKRGTSTDTQYF
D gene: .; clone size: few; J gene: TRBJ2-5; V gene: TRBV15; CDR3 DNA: TGTGCCACCAGCATAACCCGCGAGACCCACTACTTC; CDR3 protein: CATSITRETHYF
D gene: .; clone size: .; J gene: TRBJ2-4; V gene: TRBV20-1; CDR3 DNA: TGCAGTGCTTACCCGTCCCTTAAATTAGCCAAAAACATTCAGTACTTC; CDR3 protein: CSAYPSLKLAKNIQYF
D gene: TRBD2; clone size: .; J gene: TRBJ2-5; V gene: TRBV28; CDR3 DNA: TGTGCCAGCAGTTCGGGCGGGGGGGCCGCAGAGACCCAGTACTTC; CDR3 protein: CASSSGGGAAETQYF
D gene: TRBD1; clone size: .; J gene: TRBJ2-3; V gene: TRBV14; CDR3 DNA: TGTGCCAGCAGCTGGGGGACAGGGGGCGCAGATACGCAGTATTTT; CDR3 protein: CASSWGTGGADTQYF
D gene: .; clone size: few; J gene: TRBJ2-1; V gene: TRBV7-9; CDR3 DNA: TGTGCCAGCAGCTTCCGCACGGGCAATGAGCAGTTCTTC; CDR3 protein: CASSFRTGNEQFF
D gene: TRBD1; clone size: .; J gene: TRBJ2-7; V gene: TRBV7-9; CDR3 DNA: TGTGCCAGCAGTAGCAGAGGGACAGGGCAGATCTCCTACGAGCAGTACTTC; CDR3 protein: CASSSRGTGQISYEQYF
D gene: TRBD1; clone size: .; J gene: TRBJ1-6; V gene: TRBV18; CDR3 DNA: TGTGCCAGCTCCCCACTGACAGGGGGTTCACCCCTCCACTTT; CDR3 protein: CASSPLTGGSPLHF
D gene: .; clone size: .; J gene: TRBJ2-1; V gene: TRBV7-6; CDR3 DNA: TGTGCCAGCAGCTTAGCCACAGGGACCTACAATGAGCAGTTCTTC; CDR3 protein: CASSLATGTYNEQFF
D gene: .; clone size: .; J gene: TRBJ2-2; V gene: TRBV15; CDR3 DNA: TGTGCCACCAGCAGAGATGTAGAGCTGTTTTTT; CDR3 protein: CATSRDVELFF
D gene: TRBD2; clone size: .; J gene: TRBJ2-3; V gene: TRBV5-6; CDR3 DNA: TGTGCCAGCAGCTGGGAAAAGCGGGGGGCCACAGATACGCAGTATTTT; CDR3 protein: CASSWEKRGATDTQYF
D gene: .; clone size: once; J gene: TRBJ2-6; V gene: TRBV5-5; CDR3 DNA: TGTGCCAGCAGCGCTGGTTTGTCTGGGGCCAACGTCCTGACTTTC; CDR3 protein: CASSAGLSGANVLTF
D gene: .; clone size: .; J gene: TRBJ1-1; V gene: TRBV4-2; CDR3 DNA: TGTGCCAGCAGCCGATACCTGACAGGCAACACTGAAGCTTTCTTT; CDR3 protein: CASSRYLTGNTEAFF
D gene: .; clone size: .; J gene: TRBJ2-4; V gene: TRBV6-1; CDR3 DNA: TGTGCCAGCTGGGAACGGGGCCTAGCCAAAAACATTCAGTACTTC; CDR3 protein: CASWERGLAKNIQYF
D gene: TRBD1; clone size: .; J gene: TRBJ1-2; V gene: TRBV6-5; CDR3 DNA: TGTGCCAGCACCGCGGGGACAGGGGTGTATGGCTACACCTTC; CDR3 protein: CASTAGTGVYGYTF
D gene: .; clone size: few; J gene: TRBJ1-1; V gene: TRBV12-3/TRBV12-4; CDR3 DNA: TGTGCCAGCAGTTTCCTGGGGGTCGGGGACACTGAAGCTTTCTTT; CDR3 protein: CASSFLGVGDTEAFF
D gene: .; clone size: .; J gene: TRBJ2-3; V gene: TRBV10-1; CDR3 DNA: TGCGCCAGCAGCGTCACGGGGGCAGATACGCAGTATTTT; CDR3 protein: CASSVTGADTQYF
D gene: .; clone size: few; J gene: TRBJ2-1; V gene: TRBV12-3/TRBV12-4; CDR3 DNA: TGTGCCAGCAGCTCCCCCCCCTCAGGGATGAAGTTCTTC; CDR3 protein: CASSSPPSGMKFF
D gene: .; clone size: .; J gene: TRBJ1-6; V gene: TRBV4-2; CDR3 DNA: TGTGCCAGCAGCCAAGAGATGAGCTCCTATAATTCACCCCTCCACTTT; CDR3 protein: CASSQEMSSYNSPLHF
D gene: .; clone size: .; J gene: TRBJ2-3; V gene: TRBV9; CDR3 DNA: TGTGCCAGCAGCTTTAAGACAAGCACAGATACGCAGTATTTT; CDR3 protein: CASSFKTSTDTQYF
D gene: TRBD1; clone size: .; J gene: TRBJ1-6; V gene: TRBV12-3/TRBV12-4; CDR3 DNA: TGTGCCAGCAGCCCAGGGACAGGGGGCGGGTCACCCCTCCACTTT; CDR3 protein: CASSPGTGGGSPLHF
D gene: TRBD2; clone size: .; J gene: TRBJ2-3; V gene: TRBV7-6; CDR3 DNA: TGTGCCAGCAGCTTAAAGCGGGGATGGGATACGCAGTATTTT; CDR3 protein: CASSLKRGWDTQYF
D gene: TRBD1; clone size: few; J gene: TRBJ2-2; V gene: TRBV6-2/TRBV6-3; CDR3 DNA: TGTGCCAGCAGTAGGACAGGGGGCGGCGGGGAGCTGTTTTTT; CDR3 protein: CASSRTGGGGELFF
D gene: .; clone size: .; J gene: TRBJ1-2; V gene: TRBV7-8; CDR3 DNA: TGTGCCAGCAGCTTAGCGGCGGGGGGCGCGGGGCTGGGCTATGGCTACACCTTC; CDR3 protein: CASSLAAGGAGLGYGYTF
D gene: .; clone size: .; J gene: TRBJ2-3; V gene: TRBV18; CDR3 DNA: TGTGCCAGCTCACCACGCCAGGGGGGGGATACGCAGTATTTT; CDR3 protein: CASSPRQGGDTQYF
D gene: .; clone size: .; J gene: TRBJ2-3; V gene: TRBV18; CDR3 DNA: TGTGCCAGCTCACCAAGCACAGGAGCTAGCACAGATACGCAGTATTTT; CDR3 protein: CASSPSTGASTDTQYF
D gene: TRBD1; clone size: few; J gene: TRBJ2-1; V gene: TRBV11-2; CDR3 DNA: TGTGCCAGCAGCGAACAGGGGGGAACCTACAATGAGCAGTTCTTC; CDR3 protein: CASSEQGGTYNEQFF
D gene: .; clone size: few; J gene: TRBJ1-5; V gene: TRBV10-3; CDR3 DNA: TGTGCCATCAGTGAAGTTTCCGGGTCCAGGGCCCAGCATTTT; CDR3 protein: CAISEVSGSRAQHF
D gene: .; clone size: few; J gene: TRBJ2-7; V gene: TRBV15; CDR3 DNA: TGTGCCACCAGCAGAGGGGCATCCTACGAGCAGTACTTC; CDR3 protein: CATSRGASYEQYF
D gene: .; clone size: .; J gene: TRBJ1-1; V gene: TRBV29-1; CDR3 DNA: TGCAGCGTTGCCTGGGGCGTTCTATACACTGAAGCTTTCTTT; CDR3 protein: CSVAWGVLYTEAFF
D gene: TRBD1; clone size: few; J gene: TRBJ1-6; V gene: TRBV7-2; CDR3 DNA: TGTGCCAGCAGCTTGTCCGGGACAGGGGTTTCACCCCTCCACTTT; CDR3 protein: CASSLSGTGVSPLHF
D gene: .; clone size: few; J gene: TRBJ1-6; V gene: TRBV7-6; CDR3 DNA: TGTGCCAGCAGCTTACAGAATTCACCCCTCCACTTT; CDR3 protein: CASSLQNSPLHF